The next 32 T cell receptor beta chains were all read from a single sample in a study of control samples from healthy donors and cancer patients. Generated by immunoSEQ multiplex PCR, the TCRdb table keeps only in-frame clones and is missing some. Counted here are about 220,000 clones, about 93% occurring once; the ten biggest clones make up around 1.5%. The sequenced sample was blood. These receptors originate from a man between 50 and 59 years old in good health.

This clone was detected once. V usage is TRBV6-1 and J usage is TRBJ2-3, with D uncertain. CDR3 length: 15 residues. CDR1 MNHNS and CDR2 SASEGT come from the germline V gene. V dropped 2 bases and J dropped 5 bases, with 14 bases sitting between them. The CDR3 nucleotides are TGTGCCAGCAGTGAACAGACTCTGGGCTTAGATACGCAGTATTTT. As protein: CASSEQTLGLDTQYF.

V gene TRBV28 combines with J gene TRBJ2-1, with no clear D. Deletions cut 5 bases from V and 10 bases from J, with 12 bases between. The CDR3 covers 12 residues. Germline CDR1 MDHEN, CDR2 SYDVKM. The CDR3 loop is CASSNPTAEQFF. The CDR3 DNA reads TGTGCCAGCAGTAATCCGACTGCGGAGCAGTTCTTC.

This clone was observed a handful of times. The chain has TRBV5-5 and TRBJ1-3; no clear D gene. CDR3 length: 18 residues. V gave up 0 bases and J gave up 1 base, with 17 bases separating them. Germline V gene data show CDR1 as SGHKS and CDR2 as YYEKEE (reference sequence). The CDR3 reads CASSLDVEGRISGNTIYF. The CDR3 DNA follows: TGTGCCAGCAGCTTGGATGTAGAGGGCAGAATATCTGGAAACACCATATATTTT.

The V call is TRBV5-1, the J call TRBJ2-3; TRBD1 agrees at 10 bases. Unmatched junction bases numbered 1, after V lost 0 bases and J lost 6 bases. CDR1 is SGHRS, CDR2 YFSETQ, per germline. The CDR3 contains 14 residues. Here the CDR3 reads CASSLGDRGDTQYF. The CDR3 DNA reads as TGCGCCAGCAGCTTGGGGGACAGGGGTGATACGCAGTATTTT.

The chain has TRBV28 and TRBJ2-4, with unresolved D. From germline, CDR1 is MDHEN and CDR2 SYDVKM. CDR3 length: 15 amino acids. V lost 1 base to trimming and J lost 0 bases, with 7 bases between them. This CDR3 is CASSLSSVAKNIQYF. The CDR3 bases are TGTGCCAGCAGTTTATCGTCTGTAGCCAAAAACATTCAGTACTTC.

The V call is TRBV5-1, the J call TRBJ1-1; weak D call: TRBD1 (5 bases). Germline V gene lookup returns CDR1 SGHRS and CDR2 YFSETQ. V lost 3 bases to trimming and J lost 1 base, with 10 bases between them. The CDR3 covers 14 residues. The CDR3 bases are TGCGCCAGCAGCTGGGACGGAAGGAACACTGAAGCTTTCTTT. The encoded protein is CASSWDGRNTEAFF.

The chain combines TRBV7-2 with TRBJ2-7; TRBD1 aligns across 8 bases. Germline loops: CDR1 SGHTA, CDR2 FQGNSA. V shed 5 bases and J 1 base; nucleotides not matched to a gene: 4. The CDR3 runs 14 residues. This CDR3 is CASSPRQGSYEQYF. The DNA for the CDR3 is TGTGCCAGCAGCCCGAGACAGGGGTCCTACGAGCAGTACTTC.

This chain joins TRBV10-3 and TRBJ1-2; 10 bases align to TRBD1. Per the germline V gene, CDR1 is ENHRY and CDR2 is SYGVKD. The J segment lost 3 bases and the V segment lost 0 bases, leaving 7 bases of the junction unmatched. The CDR3 spans 17 residues. Written as DNA, the CDR3 is TGTGCCATCAGTGAGTCTGCCGGGGACAGGGGTGACTATGGCTACACCTTC. Translation gives CAISESAGDRGDYGYTF.

Details on this clone: Other DNA sequences from this sample encode an identical CDR3 as well. The J gene is TRBJ2-2, the V gene TRBV3-1 (or the pseudogene TRBV3-2), with D perhaps TRBD2 (5 bases). The ends were cut back, 1 base at V and 5 bases at J, with 5 bases in the middle. CDR1 and CDR2 (germline): LGHDT, YNNKEL (reference sequence). This CDR3 has 13 amino acids. The CDR3 region is CASSQGRTGELFF. The CDR3 DNA reads as TGTGCCAGCAGCCAAGGGAGGACCGGGGAGCTGTTTTTT.

The chain uses TRBV30 and TRBJ2-5, with D possibly TRBD2 on 7 matching bases. The CDR3 runs to 14 residues. V lost 0 bases to trimming and J lost 5 bases, with 13 bases between them. The germline gives CDR1 GTSNPN, CDR2 SVGIG (reference sequence). CDR3 in amino acids: CAWSVGGARETQYF. In nucleotides, the CDR3 is TGTGCCTGGAGTGTAGGGGGGGCGCGGGAGACCCAGTACTTC.

This clone was counted between two and nine times. This chain links TRBV3-1 (or the pseudogene TRBV3-2) with TRBJ2-3, with 11 bases matching TRBD2. The CDR3 totals 16 residues. Germline loops: CDR1 LGHDT, CDR2 YNNKEL (reference sequence). Losses at the gene ends were 0 bases for V and 3 bases for J; bases not matched to a gene: 2. This CDR3 reads CASSQDSGGATDTQYF. The CDR3 DNA reads TGTGCCAGCAGCCAAGATAGCGGGGGGGCGACAGATACGCAGTATTTT.

The chain uses TRBV21-1 and TRBJ2-5; no DNA check was done on the table's D call, TRBD2. TRBV21-1 is classified as a pseudogene. The CDR3 extends over 13 amino acids. The CDR3 spells CASKRAGRKTQYF. The CDR3 bases are TGTGCCAGCAAACGAGCGGGGAGGAAGACCCAGTACTTC.

This clone occurred once. This CDR3 reads CASSVEGAPGNTIYF. DNA of the CDR3: TGTGCCAGCAGCGTAGAGGGGGCGCCGGGAAACACCATATATTTT. The V call is TRBV9, the J call TRBJ1-3; TRBD1 aligns across 7 bases. The J segment lost 4 bases and the V segment lost 0 bases, leaving 4 bases of the junction unmatched. This CDR3 is 15 amino acids long. The germline gives CDR1 SGDLS, CDR2 YYNGEE.

J is TRBJ1-3 and V is TRBV4-1, with D tentatively TRBD1 (6 bases). The germline V gene has CDR1 MGHRA and CDR2 YSYEKL. V gave up 0 bases and J gave up 3 bases, with 15 bases separating them. This CDR3 is built from 17 residues. The CDR3 is CASSQDRGGLGGNTIYF. The CDR3 coding sequence is TGCGCCAGCAGCCAAGATCGGGGGGGGCTAGGTGGAAACACCATATATTTT.

The V call is TRBV28, the J call TRBJ2-6; D could derive from TRBD1 or TRBD2 (5 bases each). Trimming took 5 bases from V and 0 from J, leaving 14 bases between them. CDR1 is MDHEN, CDR2 SYDVKM, per germline. CDR3 length: 17 residues. The chain's CDR3 is CASSPRGPFSGANVLTF. As DNA, the CDR3 is TGTGCCAGCAGTCCCCGGGGCCCATTCTCTGGGGCCAACGTCCTGACTTTC.

Points on this clone: The same CDR3 also results from other DNA sequences found in this sample. This chain connects TRBV7-8 to TRBJ1-5; no definite D call. Trimming stripped 5 bases from V and 0 bases from J, with 5 bases between. The CDR3 has 13 residues. Germline loops: CDR1 SGHVS, CDR2 FQNEAQ. The CDR3 region is CASSPHSNQPQHF. In DNA form, the CDR3 reads TGTGCCAGCAGCCCTCATAGCAATCAGCCCCAGCATTTT.

A note on this clone: Within the sample, other DNA sequences also encode this same CDR3. The rearrangement joins TRBV12-3 or TRBV12-4 to TRBJ1-1; D gene ambiguous. The V end was cut by 2 bases, the J end by 5 bases, with 9 bases between. The CDR3 is made up of 13 amino acids. CDR3 DNA sequence: TGTGCCAGCAGTTTACTGGGTGGGACTGAAGCTTTCTTT. Protein product: CASSLLGGTEAFF.

The chain carries TRBV11-3 and TRBJ2-3, with 7 bases lining up with TRBD2. CDR1 and CDR2 (germline): SGHNT, YENEEA. With 1 base clipped from V and 5 bases from J, the junction kept 6 bases outside the gene matches. This CDR3 spans 15 amino acids. The chain's CDR3 is CASSLGERGQDTQYF. The CDR3 DNA sequence: TGTGCCAGCAGCTTAGGGGAGCGGGGCCAAGATACGCAGTATTTT.

This chain uses TRBV2 with TRBJ2-6, with D hard to call. The V gene's germline CDR1 is SNHLY and CDR2 FYNNEI. The CDR3 is 15 amino acids. Trimming removed 4 bases from V and 2 bases from J, with 9 bases in between. The CDR3 here is CASSGADAGANVLTF. CDR3 in DNA: TGTGCCAGCAGTGGGGCAGATGCTGGGGCCAACGTCCTGACTTTC.

The CDR3 spells CASSLNSYNEQFF. In DNA form, the CDR3 reads TGCGCCAGCAGCTTGAACAGTTACAATGAGCAGTTCTTC. V gene TRBV5-1 combines with J gene TRBJ2-1, with D hard to call. CDR3 size: 13 residues. The V end was cut by 1 base, the J end by 4 bases, with 6 bases between. Germline V gives CDR1 SGHRS, CDR2 YFSETQ.

The CDR3 region is CASSPETVSNQPQHF. The CDR3 bases are TGTGCCAGCTCACCGGAGACAGTTAGCAATCAGCCCCAGCATTTT. The chain has TRBV18 and TRBJ1-5; the D gene is possibly TRBD1 (5 bases). The CDR3 runs 15 residues. The germline CDR1 and CDR2 sequences are KGHSH and LQKENI. The V and J ends lost 3 bases and 0 bases respectively, with 9 bases between them. Using reference TRBV18 and TRBJ1-5 for the parts outside the CDR3, the full variable domain is NAGVMQNPRHLVRRRGQEARLRCSPMKGHSHVYWYRQLPEEGLKFMVYLQKENIIDESGMPKERFSAEFPKEGPSILRIQQVVRGDSAAYFCASSPETVSNQPQHFGDGTRLSIL.

V is TRBV7-8 and J is TRBJ2-3; 11 positions agree with TRBD2. This CDR3 is 21 amino acids long. The V gene end was trimmed by 5 bases and the J gene end by 1 base; junction bases not matched to a gene: 20. Looked up from germline, CDR1 is SGHVS and CDR2 is FQNEAQ. The CDR3 DNA sequence: TGTGCCAGCAGCCGTTCTCGGGCTAGCGGGGGGCGAGATACTCGCACAGATACGCAGTATTTT. Its protein product is CASSRSRASGGRDTRTDTQYF.

The chain has TRBV18 and TRBJ2-7; 10 bases match TRBD1. The CDR3 runs to 13 residues. CDR1 and CDR2 (germline): KGHSH, LQKENI. V gave up 3 bases and J gave up 7 bases; unmatched junction bases: 3. CDR3 sequence: CASSPGQGEEQYF. For the CDR3, the DNA is TGTGCCAGCTCACCCGGACAGGGGGAGGAGCAGTACTTC.

V usage is TRBV10-3 and J usage is TRBJ1-6; D is unresolved. V was pared by 6 bases and J by 5 bases, with 17 bases between. This CDR3 region has 16 residues. Germline V CDR1 and CDR2: ENHRY, SYGVKD. The CDR3 loop is CAIRIHEGADNSPLHF. CDR3 sequence (DNA): TGTGCCATCAGAATTCATGAGGGCGCGGATAATTCACCCCTCCACTTT.

The rearrangement uses TRBV5-5 and TRBJ2-6; D is ambiguous. With 4 bases removed from V and 0 bases from J, the gap between germline ends came to 8 bases. Germline V gene lookup returns CDR1 SGHKS and CDR2 YYEKEE (reference sequence). The CDR3 is made up of 15 amino acids. CDR3 loop: CASSIIASGANVLTF. CDR3 DNA sequence: TGTGCCAGCAGCATCATAGCCTCTGGGGCCAACGTCCTGACTTTC.

The V and J genes are TRBV4-3 and TRBJ2-7; D unresolved. The V and J ends lost 1 base and 2 bases respectively, with 12 bases between them. This CDR3 is built from 15 residues. Germline lookup yields CDR1 LGHNA and CDR2 YSLEER. The CDR3 nucleotides read TGCGCCAGCAGCCAAGCTCATACCTTAACCTACGAGCAGTACTTC. It codes for CASSQAHTLTYEQYF.

The chain joins TRBV6-5 to TRBJ1-2; no definite D call. V lost 3 bases to trimming and J lost 8 bases, with 16 bases between them. The germline V gene encodes CDR1 MNHEY and CDR2 SVGAGI. This CDR3 has 14 residues. The CDR3 is CASSYATDTEGYTF. CDR3 nucleotide sequence: TGTGCCAGCAGTTATGCGACCGACACGGAAGGCTACACCTTC.

This clone was counted a single time. This sequence joins TRBV2 and TRBJ1-5; D not certain. V was pared by 6 bases and J by 7 bases, with 10 bases between. Germline V gene sequence: CDR1 SNHLY, CDR2 FYNNEI. This CDR3 is built from 12 residues. Here the CDR3 reads CASRGMGQPQHF. Written as DNA, the CDR3 is TGTGCCAGCAGGGGGATGGGCCAGCCCCAGCATTTT.

The rearrangement links TRBV7-9 to TRBJ1-1; TRBD1 might be the D (6 bases). With 7 bases removed from V and 7 bases from J, the gap between germline ends came to 19 bases. This CDR3 spans 14 amino acids. CDR1 is SEHNR, CDR2 FQNEAQ, per germline (reference sequence). The CDR3 DNA reads as TGTGCCAGCACCAACAGGGTATCAGGGAATGAAGCTTTCTTT. Translating it yields CASTNRVSGNEAFF.

The chain is built from TRBV7-2 and TRBJ2-1; 12 bases are shared with TRBD1. The germline V gene has CDR1 SGHTA and CDR2 FQGNSA. Germline trimming cut 1 base from V and 9 bases from J; bases unmatched to any gene: 4. The CDR3 is 15 amino acids. The CDR3: CASSLGDRGRGEQFF. CDR3 coding DNA: TGTGCCAGCAGCTTAGGGGACAGGGGGCGAGGTGAGCAGTTCTTC.

The rearrangement links TRBV15 to TRBJ2-1; 12 nucleotides match TRBD2. The CDR3 runs to 16 residues. The V and J ends lost 4 bases and 4 bases, in that order; junction bases with no gene match: 5. Germline CDR1 LNHNV, CDR2 YYDKDF (reference sequence). CDR3 sequence (DNA): TGTGCCACCAGCAAGGCTAGCGGGGGGGGTTACAATGAGCAGTTCTTC. Translating gives CATSKASGGGYNEQFF. The whole variable domain, filled in from reference TRBV15 and TRBJ2-1, reads DAMVIQNPRYQVTQFGKPVTLSCSQTLNHNVMYWYQQKSSQAPKLLFHYYDKDFNNEADTPDNFQSRRPNTSFCFLDIRSPGLGDTAMYLCATSKASGGGYNEQFFGPGTRLTVL.

The CDR3 DNA follows: TGTGCCAGCTCACCACCGGGGGCCGCTGAGCAGTTCTTC. Protein: CASSPPGAAEQFF. The chain couples TRBV18 to TRBJ2-1, with D maybe TRBD1 (6 bases). Germline V gene lookup returns CDR1 KGHSH and CDR2 LQKENI. The CDR3 extends over 13 amino acids. V was trimmed by 0 bases and J by 9 bases, leaving 9 bases between them.